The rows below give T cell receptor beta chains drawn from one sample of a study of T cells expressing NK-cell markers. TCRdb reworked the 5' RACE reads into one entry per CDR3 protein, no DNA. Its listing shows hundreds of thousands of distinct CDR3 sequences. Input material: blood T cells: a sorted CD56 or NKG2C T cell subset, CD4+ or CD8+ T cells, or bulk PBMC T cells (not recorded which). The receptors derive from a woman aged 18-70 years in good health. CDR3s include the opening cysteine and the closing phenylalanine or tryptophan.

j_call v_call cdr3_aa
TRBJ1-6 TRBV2 CASMQGLQAPLHF
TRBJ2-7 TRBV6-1 CASSEIRTHSYEQYF
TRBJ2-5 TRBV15 CATSRETQIGGTQYF
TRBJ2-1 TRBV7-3 CASSPQDGSPYNEQFF
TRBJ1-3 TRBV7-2 CASSLGFGTGANTIYF
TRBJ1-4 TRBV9 CASSAGTDNEKLFF
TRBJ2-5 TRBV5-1 CASSSSGVNQETQYF
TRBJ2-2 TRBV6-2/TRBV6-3 CASRPPANTGELFF
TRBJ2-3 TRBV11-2 CASSPKTDTQYF
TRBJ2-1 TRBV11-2 CASSDPGTQTYNEQFF
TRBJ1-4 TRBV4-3 CASSSRQTNEKLFF
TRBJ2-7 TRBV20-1 CSARADLAVVREQYF
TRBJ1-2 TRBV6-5 CASSLDRVGYGYTF
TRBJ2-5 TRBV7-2 CASSSSSGGEETQYF
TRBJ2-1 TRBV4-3 CASSQKISLAGFNEQFF
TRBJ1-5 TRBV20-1 CSAADGERNQPQHF
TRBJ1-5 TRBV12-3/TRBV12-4 CASSFRGQPQHF
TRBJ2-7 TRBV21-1 CASSIKDRDTNSYEQYF
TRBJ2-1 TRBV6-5 CASSSPSGRGYNEQFF
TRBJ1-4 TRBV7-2 CASSSGEGLVKLFF
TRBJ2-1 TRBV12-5 CASGLTRTEQFF
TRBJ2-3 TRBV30 CASTRGGSDTQYF
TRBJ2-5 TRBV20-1 CSAREGSGGARETQYF
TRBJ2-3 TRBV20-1 CSARGGDSSDTQYF
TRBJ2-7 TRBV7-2 CASSPGLAPYEQYF
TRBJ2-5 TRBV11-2 CASSLKSASGRSARGETQYF
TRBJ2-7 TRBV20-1 CSASLAAAGGGEQYF
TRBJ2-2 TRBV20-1 CSASQGPVGELFF
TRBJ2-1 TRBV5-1 CASSLVAEYNEQFF
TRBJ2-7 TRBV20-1 CSAHASSYEQYF
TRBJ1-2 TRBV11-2 CASSLPGFFYGYTF
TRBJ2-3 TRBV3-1 CASSQRGGSDTQYF
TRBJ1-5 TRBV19 CASSIGKGTGHQPQHF
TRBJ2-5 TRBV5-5 CASSFLGGNQETQYF
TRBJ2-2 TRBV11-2 CASSLRAANTGELFF
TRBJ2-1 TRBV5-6 CASSYRGGSYNEQFF
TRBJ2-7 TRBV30 CAWSAGRQPYEQYF
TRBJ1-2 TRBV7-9 CASSLQTGDNYGYTF
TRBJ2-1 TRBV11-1 CASSLKGSTSGNYNEQFF
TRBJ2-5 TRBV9 CASSAIPGQQETQYF
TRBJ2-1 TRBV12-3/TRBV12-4 CASSTQRHSYNEQFF
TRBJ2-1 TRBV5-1 CASSPSRTGASYNEQFF
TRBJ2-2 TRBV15 CATSRDGGPNTGELFF
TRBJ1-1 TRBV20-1 CSARDSGQGAGNTEAFF
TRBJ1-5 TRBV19 CASTIGTGGQPQHF
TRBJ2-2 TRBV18 CASSPRRGSDTGELFF
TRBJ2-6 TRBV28 CASSPRANVLTF
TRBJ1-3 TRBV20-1 CSAQTGVGNTIYF
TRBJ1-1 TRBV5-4 CASSLEDRGRTEAFF
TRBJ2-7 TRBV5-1 CASSRSSGGSYEQYF
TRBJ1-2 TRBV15 CATSSPTGQTYGYTF
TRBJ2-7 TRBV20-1 CSARDLTSSAYEQYF
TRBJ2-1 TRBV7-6 CASGRGSSYNEQFF